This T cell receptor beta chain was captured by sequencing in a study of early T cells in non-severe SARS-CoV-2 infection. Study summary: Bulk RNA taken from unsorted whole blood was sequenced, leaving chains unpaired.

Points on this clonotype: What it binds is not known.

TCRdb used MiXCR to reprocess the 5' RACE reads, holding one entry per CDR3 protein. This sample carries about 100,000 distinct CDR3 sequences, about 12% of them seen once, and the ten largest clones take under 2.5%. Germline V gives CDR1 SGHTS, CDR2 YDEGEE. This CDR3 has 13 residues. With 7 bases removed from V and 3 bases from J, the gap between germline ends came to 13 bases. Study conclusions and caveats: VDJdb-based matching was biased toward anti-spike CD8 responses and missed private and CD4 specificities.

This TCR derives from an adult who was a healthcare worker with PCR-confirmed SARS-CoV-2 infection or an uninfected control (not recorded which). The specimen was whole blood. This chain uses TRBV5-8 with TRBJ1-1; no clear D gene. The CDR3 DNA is TGTGCCAGCGTACTTAGTAGGGACACTGAAGCTTTCTTT. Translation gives CASVLSRDTEAFF.